Listed below are T cell receptor beta chains from one sample, sequenced in a study of CD8+CD57+ T cells in acquired aplastic anemia. TCRdb re-called the reads through MiXCR, storing one row per CDR3 protein. Counted here are under 250,000 distinct CDR3 sequences, more than 45% occurring once; the ten biggest clones make up 7.8%. Source material: sorted CD4+, CD8+, or CD8+CD57+ T cells (not recorded which) from PBMCs. These receptors were collected from a human donor with aplastic anemia. CDR3s include the opening cysteine and the closing phenylalanine or tryptophan. A D gene is named only where the DNA matches it firmly. The listing skips clone size in some rows; elsewhere it reads once, few, many or a size class.

TGTGCCAGCAGACGATTGGACAGGGCGGACGAGCAGTACTTC CASRRLDRADEQYF few TRBJ2-7 TRBV7-9 TRBD1
TGTGCCAGCAGCTTAGGTCCGTCTCAGCCCCAGCATTTT CASSLGPSQPQHF - TRBJ1-5 TRBV7-3 -
TGTGCCACCAGCAGAGACCCCAGCAATCAGCCCCAGCATTTT CATSRDPSNQPQHF few TRBJ1-5 TRBV15 -
TGTGCCACACGGAGGGAGGATACCTACGAGCAGTACTTC CATRREDTYEQYF - TRBJ2-7 TRBV10-3 -
TGTGCCAGCAGTTACATGGGGGCCTACTATGGCTACACCTTC CASSYMGAYYGYTF many TRBJ1-2 TRBV6-6 -
TGTGCCACCAGTGTACTAGCGGGGCACACAGATACGCAGTATTTT CATSVLAGHTDTQYF - TRBJ2-3 TRBV24-1 TRBD2
TGTGCCACCAGCAGTAAGGGTGGGGATACGCAGTATTTT CATSSKGGDTQYF many TRBJ2-3 TRBV15 -
TGTGCCAGCTCGACAGGGCTTCAAGAGACCCAGTACTTC CASSTGLQETQYF - TRBJ2-5 TRBV12-3/TRBV12-4 TRBD1
TGTGCCAGCAGCCCAAGGGGACCAAACACCGGGGAGCTGTTTTTT CASSPRGPNTGELFF many TRBJ2-2 TRBV9 -
TGCGCCAGCAGCCTCCAGGCAGGGGGGCCGGACGAGCAGTACTTC CASSLQAGGPDEQYF - TRBJ2-7 TRBV7-3 -
TGTGCCAGCAGCTCCCAGGGGGTTGGGAACACTGAAGCTTTCTTT CASSSQGVGNTEAFF - TRBJ1-1 TRBV7-9 TRBD1
TGTGCCAGTAGTATCTACAGGGCAGATTATGGCTACACCTTC CASSIYRADYGYTF many TRBJ1-2 TRBV19 -
TGCAGTGCTAGACCCCTAGCAACGGGAGGGGATGAGCAGTTCTTC CSARPLATGGDEQFF - TRBJ2-1 TRBV20-1 TRBD2
TGTGCCAGTAGCCTCCGGGACAGTGGGCTGTACGAGCAGTACTTC CASSLRDSGLYEQYF many TRBJ2-7 TRBV19 TRBD1
TGTGCCAGCAGCCCTCCGGGACAGGGTTACGAAAAACTGTTTTTT CASSPPGQGYEKLFF many TRBJ1-4 TRBV7-9 TRBD1
TGTGCCAGCAGTGAATATCGGTCAGATTCACCCCTCCACTTT CASSEYRSDSPLHF - TRBJ1-6 TRBV25-1 -
TGTGCCAGCAGCGGAAGACTAGGGACTAGCGGGGACAATGAGCAGTTCTTC CASSGRLGTSGDNEQFF many TRBJ2-1 TRBV2 TRBD2
TGTGCCAGTAGTTTAGGCAGGACTAATTCACCCCTCCACTTT CASSLGRTNSPLHF - TRBJ1-6 TRBV19 -